These 3 T cell receptor beta chains share one sample of origin, sequenced in a study of early T cells in non-severe SARS-CoV-2 infection. TCRdb ran MiXCR on the 5' RACE reads and lists one entry per CDR3 protein. There are about 77,000 distinct CDR3 sequences in the sample; 7.5% to 10% occur only once, and 4.5% to 5% lies in the top ten. Material: whole blood. Receptor source: an adult who was a healthcare worker with PCR-confirmed SARS-CoV-2 infection or an uninfected control (not recorded which).

The chain couples TRBV7-9 to TRBJ2-7; 11 bases agree with TRBD2. The CDR3 spans 16 residues. Germline V gives CDR1 SEHNR, CDR2 FQNEAQ (reference sequence). After removal of 6 bases from V and 2 bases from J, the junction contained 9 bases not matched to a gene. The CDR3 DNA follows: TGTGCCAGCAGTTCTCCAGGGACTAGCGGAGCCTACGAGCAGTACTTC. This encodes CASSSPGTSGAYEQYF.

V is TRBV6-2 or TRBV6-3 and J is TRBJ2-7; the match to TRBD2 covers 13 bases. The CDR3 runs 19 residues. Germline V gives CDR1 MNHEY, CDR2 SVGEGT. The J segment lost 2 bases and the V segment lost 6 bases, leaving 16 bases of the junction unmatched. The CDR3 region is CASSRPGTSGIGGTYEQYF. The CDR3 nucleotides are TGTGCCAGCAGCCGACCCGGGACTAGCGGGATTGGTGGAACCTACGAGCAGTACTTC.

This clonotype was detected many times. The gene calls are TRBV7-8 and TRBJ2-1; TRBD2 matches at 9 bases. V was clipped by 0 bases and J by 10 bases; unmatched bases: 16. CDR3 length: 18 amino acids. In germline, CDR1 is SGHVS, CDR2 FQNEAQ. The CDR3 DNA follows: TGTGCCAGCAGCTTAGCGACTAGCGGAGCCCGGCCAAGAAGAGAGCAGTTCTTC. Translating gives CASSLATSGARPRREQFF.